The next 19 T cell receptor beta chains were all read from a single sample in a study of response to subunit inactivated influenza vaccine. TCRdb re-called the RT-PCR reads with MiXCR, one entry per CDR3 protein. The sample shows 750,000 to 850,000 distinct CDR3 sequences, approximately 17% of them seen only once. The sample consisted of PBMCs from blood, taken around 5 days after vaccination. All receptors come from a man aged 50 to 59 who received an inactivated influenza vaccine.

The chain combines TRBV28 with TRBJ2-3; 12 bases are a match to TRBD2. From germline, CDR1 is MDHEN and CDR2 SYDVKM. The CDR3 runs to 15 residues. J was trimmed by 5 bases and V by 5 bases; bases with no gene match: 5. CDR3 in DNA: TGTGCCAGCAGTCAAGGACTAGCGGGGAGAGATACGCAGTATTTT. Protein sequence: CASSQGLAGRDTQYF. The full variable domain, in which reference TRBV28 and TRBJ2-3 provide the parts outside the CDR3, is DVKVTQSSRYLVKRTGEKVFLECVQDMDHENMFWYRQDPGLGLRLIYFSYDVKMKEKGDIPEGYSVSREKKERFSLILESASTNQTSMYLCASSQGLAGRDTQYFGPGTRLTVL.

The J gene is TRBJ2-1, the V gene TRBV12-3 or TRBV12-4; D is uncertain. This CDR3 has 14 residues. The V gene lost 5 bases and the J gene lost 6 bases, with 14 bases spanning the gap. In nucleotides, the CDR3 is TGTGCCAGCAGTCCTTTGGCAGTCGGCAATGAGCAGTTCTTC. It specifies CASSPLAVGNEQFF.

V is TRBV12-3 or TRBV12-4 and J is TRBJ1-4; D remains unclear. The CDR3 runs to 13 residues. With 3 bases removed from V and 10 bases from J, the gap between germline ends came to 12 bases. Written as DNA, the CDR3 is TGTGCCAGCAGTTTGACCGATGAGGGAAAACTGTTTTTT. Its translation: CASSLTDEGKLFF.

This rearrangement joins TRBV19 to TRBJ2-7; D might be TRBD2 (6 bases). CDR3 length: 14 residues. Looked up from germline, CDR1 is LNHDA and CDR2 is SQIVND (reference sequence). V lost 5 bases and J lost 8, with 19 bases in between. CDR3 DNA sequence: TGTGCCAGTAGTTCCGGACTACTTAGGGGCAAGCAGTACTTC. Residues: CASSSGLLRGKQYF.

This clonotype turned up a few times. Written as DNA, the CDR3 is TGTGCCAGCAGCGAGGGGCCGGGGATCTCCTACGAGCAGTACTTC. Translation: CASSEGPGISYEQYF. The chain links TRBV7-2 to TRBJ2-7; D is tentatively TRBD1 or TRBD2 (5 bases each). Trimming took 5 bases from V and 0 from J, leaving 14 bases between them. This CDR3 spans 15 amino acids. Per germline, CDR1 SGHTA and CDR2 FQGNSA.

The sample holds a few counts of this clonotype. The chain recombines TRBV20-1 with TRBJ2-7; D gene unclear. Germline values: CDR1 DFQATT, CDR2 SNEGSKA (reference sequence). Between the trimmed V and J ends, which lost 5 bases and 9 bases, there was a span of 11 bases. The CDR3 is 10 residues long. For the CDR3, the DNA is TGCAGTGCTCCCTACGGCTCGCAGTACTTC. This sequence encodes CSAPYGSQYF.

V is TRBV29-1 and J is TRBJ2-1; 11 bases are a match to TRBD2. Germline V gives CDR1 SQVTM, CDR2 ANQGSEA. The CDR3 spans 13 residues. V lost 7 bases to trimming and J lost 3 bases; unmatched junction nucleotides: 2. The CDR3 DNA reads TGCAGCGGACTAGCGGGGAACTACAATGAGCAGTTCTTC. Translation: CSGLAGNYNEQFF.

The rearrangement joins TRBV5-1 to TRBJ2-3; TRBD2 aligns across 8 bases. Germline CDR1 reads SGHRS; CDR2 reads YFSETQ. V lost 3 bases to trimming and J lost 1 base; unmatched junction nucleotides: 7. The CDR3 runs to 16 residues. The CDR3 coding sequence is TGCGCCAGCAGCTCGGGGGGGAGTCTGCGCACAGATACGCAGTATTTT. Translated, it gives CASSSGGSLRTDTQYF.

This clonotype appeared a few times. The J gene is TRBJ2-3, the V gene TRBV11-1; 9 bases line up with TRBD2. Germline V CDR1 and CDR2: SGHAT, FQDESV (reference sequence). The CDR3 has 20 amino acids. Trimming at V came to 4 bases and at J to 5 bases, leaving 22 bases not matched to a gene. CDR3 in DNA: TGTGCCAGCAGCTCAACGGTTCGAGCCTGGGCTAGCGGGACGGTAGATACGCAGTATTTT. Protein product: CASSSTVRAWASGTVDTQYF.

V is TRBV9 and J is TRBJ2-5; D possibly corresponds to TRBD1 (6 bases). Germline V gene sequence: CDR1 SGDLS, CDR2 YYNGEE. The CDR3 covers 15 residues. The V and J ends lost 3 bases and 2 bases respectively, with 14 bases between them. For the CDR3, the DNA is TGTGCCAGCAGCGCCATGGGGCAGGGGCAAGAGACCCAGTACTTC. Its translation is CASSAMGQGQETQYF.

The chain recombines TRBV5-5 with TRBJ1-6, with a tentative D call TRBD1 (5 bases). CDR1 is SGHKS and CDR2 is YYEKEE in the germline V gene (reference sequence). V shed 4 bases and J shed 7 bases, with 15 bases lying between them. The CDR3 runs to 15 residues. The CDR3 reads CASSPGGLRNSPLHF. The CDR3 DNA follows: TGTGCCAGCAGCCCGGGGGGACTGCGCAATTCACCCCTCCACTTT.

The sample holds a few counts of this clonotype. The chain is built from TRBV7-9 and TRBJ1-2, with a possible D match to TRBD1 (5 bases). The germline gives CDR1 SEHNR, CDR2 FQNEAQ (reference sequence). CDR3 length equals 14 residues. Trimming pared 3 bases from V and 2 bases from J, leaving 10 bases between. CDR3 amino acids: CASSFEGMNYGYTF. CDR3 coding DNA: TGTGCCAGCAGCTTCGAGGGGATGAACTATGGCTACACCTTC.

This chain joins TRBV12-3 or TRBV12-4 and TRBJ2-5; D is undetermined. V lost 2 bases, J lost 3 bases, and 16 bases lay in between. The CDR3 extends over 16 amino acids. The CDR3 sequence is CASSLTRGVRKETQYF. The CDR3 coding sequence is TGTGCCAGCAGTTTAACCCGCGGCGTTAGGAAAGAGACCCAGTACTTC.

This chain uses TRBV5-1 with TRBJ2-3, with D possibly TRBD1 on 6 matching bases. Germline V gene lookup returns CDR1 SGHRS and CDR2 YFSETQ. The CDR3 sequence is 13 residues long. Trimming left V 5 bases short and J 3 bases short, with 10 bases between. The CDR3 nucleotides are TGCGCCAGCAGGGCCGGGACAACAGATACGCAGTATTTT. This encodes CASRAGTTDTQYF.

This clonotype has just a few counts. This chain connects TRBV6-2 or TRBV6-3 to TRBJ2-6; D remains ambiguous. The V end lost 5 bases, the J end lost 0 bases, and 14 bases lay between the germline ends. Germline CDR1 reads MNHEY; CDR2 reads SVGEGT. The CDR3 has 17 amino acids. The CDR3: CASSAGQPFSGANVLTF. The CDR3 nucleotides are TGTGCCAGCAGTGCCGGGCAGCCTTTCTCTGGGGCCAACGTCCTGACTTTC.

This clonotype was counted between two and nine times. This chain uses TRBV28 with TRBJ2-5, with 7 bases that match TRBD1. CDR1 MDHEN and CDR2 SYDVKM come from the germline V gene. CDR3 length: 15 amino acids. Losses at the gene ends were 7 bases for V and 1 base for J; bases not matched to a gene: 9. The CDR3 spells CASTPRTGLQETQYF. As DNA, the CDR3 is TGTGCCAGCACTCCCAGGACAGGACTCCAAGAGACCCAGTACTTC. The whole variable domain, filled in from reference TRBV28 and TRBJ2-5, reads DVKVTQSSRYLVKRTGEKVFLECVQDMDHENMFWYRQDPGLGLRLIYFSYDVKMKEKGDIPEGYSVSREKKERFSLILESASTNQTSMYLCASTPRTGLQETQYFGPGTRLLVL.

This clonotype was seen a few times. The chain employs TRBV12-3 or TRBV12-4 and TRBJ2-7, with 14 positions matching TRBD2. Losses at the gene ends were 6 bases for V and 6 bases for J; bases not matched to a gene: 1. The CDR3 has 13 amino acids. The CDR3 is CASRGTSGSEQYF. As DNA, the CDR3 is TGTGCCAGCAGAGGGACTAGCGGGAGCGAGCAGTACTTC.

This clonotype was counted between two and nine times. The V and J genes are TRBV7-2 and TRBJ1-3; 10 bases are shared with TRBD1. This CDR3 has 15 amino acids. With V trimmed by 5 bases and J by 4 bases, 5 bases remained unmatched. CDR1 SGHTA and CDR2 FQGNSA come from the germline V gene. In DNA, the CDR3 is TGTGCCAGCAGCCCAGACAGGGGGCGAGGAAACACCATATATTTT. It is translated as CASSPDRGRGNTIYF.

The chain combines TRBV20-1 with TRBJ2-3, with 8 bases that match TRBD2. The trim removed 1 base at V and 3 bases at J, leaving 6 bases unmatched. Germline V CDR1 and CDR2: DFQATT, SNEGSKA (reference sequence). The CDR3 is 15 residues long. CDR3 sequence: CSARGKRELTDTQYF. For the CDR3, the DNA is TGCAGTGCTAGAGGGAAGCGGGAGTTAACAGATACGCAGTATTTT.